These 27 T cell receptor beta chains came from one sample sequenced in a study of OX40 agonist ivuxolimab in advanced cancers. Using immunoSEQ multiplex PCR, the repertoire was profiled, and TCRdb retains in-frame clones only, with some absent. The top ten clones hold around 0.23% of a sample with tens of thousands of clones, around nine tenths of them seen once. Sample: CD4+ or CD8+ T cells sorted from blood, taken in a trial of the OX40 agonist ivuxolimab. These receptors came from an adult with an advanced solid tumor such as melanoma, head and neck, liver or kidney cancer.

The chain carries TRBV5-1 and TRBJ2-6; no reliable D call. V was shortened by 4 bases and J by 2 bases, with 10 bases between the two germline ends. The CDR3 totals 15 residues. In germline, CDR1 is SGHRS, CDR2 YFSETQ. CDR3 sequence: CASSNAAPGANVLTF. In nucleotides, the CDR3 is TGCGCCAGCAGCAACGCAGCGCCTGGGGCCAACGTCCTGACTTTC. The whole variable domain, filled in from reference TRBV5-1 and TRBJ2-6, reads KAGVTQTPRYLIKTRGQQVTLSCSPISGHRSVSWYQQTPGQGLQFLFEYFSETQRNKGNFPGRFSGRQFSNSRSEMNVSTLELGDSALYLCASSNAAPGANVLTFGAGSRLTVL.

This clone was counted a few times. The chain employs TRBV19 and TRBJ1-1; D is unclear. The CDR3 sequence is 14 residues long. CDR1 is LNHDA, CDR2 SQIVND, per germline (reference sequence). The V end lost 2 bases, the J end lost 0 bases, and 7 bases lay between the germline ends. CDR3 amino acids: CASSISRMNTEAFF. CDR3 DNA sequence: TGTGCCAGTAGTATATCCAGGATGAACACTGAAGCTTTCTTT.

J is TRBJ1-6 and V is TRBV2; 8 bases are a match to TRBD1. CDR1 is SNHLY and CDR2 is FYNNEI in the germline V gene. Losses at the gene ends were 3 bases for V and 8 bases for J; bases not matched to a gene: 3. This CDR3 contains 14 residues. CDR3 amino acids: CASSDGQGYSPLHF. The CDR3 coding sequence is TGTGCCAGCAGTGACGGACAGGGTTATTCACCCCTCCACTTT. Full variable domain (remainder filled in from reference TRBV2 and TRBJ1-6): EPEVTQTPSHQVTQMGQEVILRCVPISNHLYFYWYRQILGQKVEFLVSFYNNEISEKSEIFDDQFSVERPDGSNFTLKIRSTKLEDSAMYFCASSDGQGYSPLHFGNGTRLTVT.

The J gene is TRBJ2-1, the V gene TRBV11-3, with TRBD2 identical over 13 bases. The CDR3 totals 16 residues. The ends lost 1 base at V and 5 bases at J; junction bases unmatched: 2. From germline, CDR1 is SGHNT and CDR2 YENEEA. The CDR3 nucleotides read TGTGCCAGCAGCTTAGCAGGGACTAGCGGGAACAATGAGCAGTTCTTC. This translates into CASSLAGTSGNNEQFF.

The chain couples TRBV11-2 to TRBJ2-7, with D unresolved. V was clipped by 1 base and J by 1 base, with 11 bases between them. Germline V gene data show CDR1 as SGHAT and CDR2 as FQNNGV. The CDR3 has 15 amino acids. The CDR3 spells CASSLGGSRSYEQYF. CDR3 sequence (DNA): TGTGCCAGCAGCTTAGGCGGCTCCAGGTCCTACGAGCAGTACTTC.

This chain uses TRBV2 with TRBJ1-2, with TRBD1 matching over 7 bases. Per the germline V gene, CDR1 is SNHLY and CDR2 is FYNNEI. CDR3 length: 13 residues. Trimming at V came to 7 bases and at J to 7 bases, leaving 9 bases not matched to a gene. The DNA for the CDR3 is TGTGCCAGCACAGGAGGGCAGGGGGGTGGCTACACCTTC. Protein: CASTGGQGGGYTF.

The chain joins TRBV6-1 to TRBJ2-7; TRBD1 matches at 9 bases. Germline V gene sequence: CDR1 MNHNS, CDR2 SASEGT. This CDR3 spans 12 amino acids. The V gene end was trimmed by 8 bases and the J gene end by 7 bases; junction bases not matched to a gene: 6. CDR3 DNA: TGTGCCAGCGGACAGGGGCAATGGGAGCAGTACTTC. This gives the protein CASGQGQWEQYF.

The chain carries TRBV29-1 and TRBJ2-7, with TRBD1 matching 10 bases. Losses at the gene ends were 6 bases for V and 3 bases for J; bases not matched to a gene: 8. Germline V gene sequence: CDR1 SQVTM, CDR2 ANQGSEA. This CDR3 region has 14 residues. This chain's CDR3 is CSVIPGQGFYEQYF. CDR3 in DNA: TGCAGCGTAATTCCGGGACAGGGGTTCTACGAGCAGTACTTC.

V usage is TRBV5-1 and J usage is TRBJ2-7; 11 positions match TRBD1. With V trimmed by 0 bases and J by 4 bases, 3 bases remained unmatched. The CDR3 sequence is 15 residues long. The germline gives CDR1 SGHRS, CDR2 YFSETQ. In DNA form, the CDR3 reads TGCGCCAGCAGCTTGGGGGGACAGGGGGAGTACGAGCAGTACTTC. The encoded protein is CASSLGGQGEYEQYF.

V usage is TRBV4-1 and J usage is TRBJ2-4; 8 bases are a match to TRBD1. The CDR3 is 13 residues long. The ends lost 6 bases at V and 7 bases at J; junction bases unmatched: 5. Germline V gene lookup returns CDR1 MGHRA and CDR2 YSYEKL. CDR3 bases: TGCGCCAGCAGAGAGGACAGGGAGAACATTCAGTACTTC. This gives the protein CASREDRENIQYF.

The CDR3 sequence is CASSQVGRNNEKLFF. As DNA, the CDR3 is TGCGCCAGCAGCCAAGTTGGCAGGAATAATGAAAAACTGTTTTTT. The chain combines TRBV4-3 with TRBJ1-4; D not certain. The V end was cut by 1 base, the J end by 4 bases, with 10 bases between. The CDR3 extends over 15 amino acids. The germline CDR1 and CDR2 sequences are LGHNA and YSLEER.

The V call is TRBV11-3, the J call TRBJ2-4; no clear D. Germline CDR1 and CDR2: SGHNT and YENEEA. V was trimmed by 4 bases and J by 5 bases, leaving 15 bases between them. This CDR3 spans 15 amino acids. Here the CDR3 DNA reads TGTGCCAGCAGCTCTTCCCCTCTTGCCGAAAACATTCAGTACTTC. Its translation is CASSSSPLAENIQYF.

Here the CDR3 reads CAGSLSGGQNEKLFF. The DNA for the CDR3 is TGTGCCGGTTCATTATCAGGGGGCCAGAATGAAAAACTGTTTTTT. The V and J genes are TRBV7-9 and TRBJ1-4, with TRBD1 matching 8 bases. Looked up from germline, CDR1 is SEHNR and CDR2 is FQNEAQ (reference sequence). The CDR3 spans 15 residues. With 11 bases clipped from V and 5 bases from J, the junction kept 13 bases outside the gene matches.

This clone was detected a few times. V gene TRBV9 combines with J gene TRBJ1-4; TRBD1 is a possible D gene (5 bases). The V gene's germline CDR1 is SGDLS and CDR2 YYNGEE. Deletions cut 4 bases from V and 4 bases from J, with 11 bases between. CDR3 size: 14 residues. The CDR3 DNA reads TGTGCCAGCAGCCCCGACAGCTTTAATGAAAAACTGTTTTTT. Translated: CASSPDSFNEKLFF.

This clone was observed once. This chain links TRBV11-1 with TRBJ2-7, with D possibly TRBD1 on 6 matching bases. Germline-derived CDR1 and CDR2 are SGHAT and FQDESV (reference sequence). The CDR3 runs to 15 residues. The V and J ends lost 7 bases and 2 bases respectively, with 18 bases between them. The CDR3 here is CASTYTGTKTYEQYF. CDR3 DNA sequence: TGTGCCAGCACATATACCGGGACAAAAACCTACGAGCAGTACTTC.

The chain links TRBV4-3 to TRBJ2-3; D is perhaps TRBD1 or TRBD2 (5 bases each). The CDR3 covers 15 residues. Trimming removed 1 base from V and 1 base from J, with 9 bases in between. Germline V gives CDR1 LGHNA, CDR2 YSLEER. The DNA of the CDR3 is TGCGCCAGCAGCCAAGGAGGGGTACGCACAGATACGCAGTATTTT. Translated, it gives CASSQGGVRTDTQYF.

This clone was counted a single time. The chain combines TRBV5-1 with TRBJ1-1, with D maybe TRBD1 (5 bases). The CDR3 sequence is 14 residues long. Trimming left V 0 bases short and J 3 bases short, with 9 bases between. Germline lookup yields CDR1 SGHRS and CDR2 YFSETQ. This chain's CDR3 is CASSLEAGYTEAFF. CDR3 in DNA: TGCGCCAGCAGCTTGGAGGCAGGGTACACTGAAGCTTTCTTT.

This clone was recorded a few times. The chain recombines TRBV6-5 with TRBJ2-2; 10 bases align to TRBD2. V gave up 9 bases and J gave up 1 base; unmatched junction bases: 5. The CDR3 runs to 15 residues. Per the germline V gene, CDR1 is MNHEY and CDR2 is SVGAGI. The DNA of the CDR3 is TGTGCCAGGTACCTAGCGGGGGTGAACACCGGGGAGCTGTTTTTT. Residues: CARYLAGVNTGELFF.

The chain joins TRBV6-5 to TRBJ2-7; D is perhaps TRBD1 or TRBD2 (5 bases each). CDR1 and CDR2 from the germline V gene are MNHEY and SVGAGI. Trimming removed 6 bases from V and 7 bases from J, with 19 bases in between. This CDR3 has 14 amino acids. For the CDR3, the DNA is TGTGCCAGCAGCCGGGGCCCTCTAAAGGGTGAGCAGTACTTC. Its translation is CASSRGPLKGEQYF.

This rearrangement joins TRBV6-1 to TRBJ2-1; D not resolved. Per the germline V gene, CDR1 is MNHNS and CDR2 is SASEGT. Trimming cost V 4 bases and J 9 bases, with 7 bases left between them. The CDR3 contains 11 residues. CDR3 DNA sequence: TGTGCCAGCAGTGGGGCGGTTGAGCAGTTCTTC. Translating it yields CASSGAVEQFF.

The chain joins TRBV6-5 to TRBJ1-2; 10 nucleotides line up with TRBD1. The germline gives CDR1 MNHEY, CDR2 SVGAGI. Unmatched junction bases numbered 4, after V lost 2 bases and J lost 4 bases. This CDR3 comprises 15 residues. The CDR3 DNA sequence: TGTGCCAGCAGTTACAGGGACAGGGGTGTCTATGGCTACACCTTC. Its protein product is CASSYRDRGVYGYTF.

The chain employs TRBV5-8 and TRBJ1-6; the D is unclear. Germline CDR1 is SGHTS and CDR2 is YDEGEE. The V gene lost 4 bases and the J gene lost 0 bases, with 11 bases spanning the gap. This CDR3 is 16 amino acids long. CDR3 sequence: CASSRGVHSYNSPLHF. In DNA form, the CDR3 reads TGTGCCAGCAGCCGGGGTGTCCACTCCTATAATTCACCCCTCCACTTT. The entire variable domain, with the rest obtained from reference TRBV5-8 and TRBJ1-6, is as follows: EAGVTQSPTHLIKTRGQQATLRCSPISGHTSVYWYQQALGLGLQFLLWYDEGEERNRGNFPPRFSGRQFPNYSSELNVNALELEDSALYLCASSRGVHSYNSPLHFGNGTRLTVT.

CDR3 bases: TGTGCCAGCAGTCCTACCATGGCAGGGTATAGCAATCAGCCCCAGCATTTT. Translation gives CASSPTMAGYSNQPQHF. The rearrangement links TRBV27 to TRBJ1-5; D perhaps matches TRBD1 (5 bases). The CDR3 is 17 residues long. The V and J ends lost 5 bases and 0 bases respectively, with 17 bases between them. Germline loops: CDR1 MNHEY, CDR2 SMNVEV (reference sequence).

This clone has just a few counts. This rearrangement joins TRBV9 to TRBJ1-1, with D possibly being TRBD1 (5 bases). CDR3 size: 14 residues. The V end was cut by 0 bases, the J end by 5 bases, with 11 bases between. Germline V gene lookup returns CDR1 SGDLS and CDR2 YYNGEE. CDR3 bases: TGTGCCAGCAGCGTAGAAAGGGGAGGAACTGAAGCTTTCTTT. It encodes CASSVERGGTEAFF.

V usage is TRBV7-9 and J usage is TRBJ2-3; D uncertain. The CDR3 contains 13 residues. Per the germline V gene, CDR1 is SEHNR and CDR2 is FQNEAQ (reference sequence). V lost 5 bases and J lost 1, with 7 bases in between. The CDR3 DNA follows: TGTGCCAGCAGCGTGTTTGGCACAGATACGCAGTATTTT. As protein: CASSVFGTDTQYF.

The chain links TRBV5-4 to TRBJ2-7; maybe TRBD2 (5 bases). Germline V CDR1 and CDR2: SGHNT, YYREEE (reference sequence). The length of the CDR3 is 13 residues. V was trimmed by 4 bases and J by 5 bases, leaving 13 bases between them. The CDR3: CASSPGVGNEQYF. The CDR3 region has the DNA TGTGCCAGCAGCCCCGGGGTAGGGAACGAGCAGTACTTC.

V gene TRBV29-1 combines with J gene TRBJ1-5; D is perhaps TRBD1 (6 bases). The V gene's germline CDR1 is SQVTM and CDR2 ANQGSEA. There are 13 residues in the CDR3. V gave up 6 bases and J gave up 5 bases, with 14 bases separating them. Here the CDR3 DNA reads TGCAGCGTCCAAGGACAGCCTGATCAGCCCCAGCATTTT. Protein: CSVQGQPDQPQHF.